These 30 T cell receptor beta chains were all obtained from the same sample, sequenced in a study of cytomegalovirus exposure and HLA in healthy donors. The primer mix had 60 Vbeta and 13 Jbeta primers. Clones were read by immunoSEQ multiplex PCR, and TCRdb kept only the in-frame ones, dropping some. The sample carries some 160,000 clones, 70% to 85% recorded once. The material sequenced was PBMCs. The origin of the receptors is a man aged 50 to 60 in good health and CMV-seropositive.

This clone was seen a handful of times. The CDR3 nucleotides read TGTGCCAGCAGCTCTAGCGGGGGACCCTACGAGCAGTACTTC. This sequence encodes CASSSSGGPYEQYF. V is TRBV11-2 and J is TRBJ2-7; 10 bases fit TRBD2. Germline CDR1 and CDR2: SGHAT and FQNNGV. V dropped 4 bases and J dropped 2; count of bases not matched to a gene: 2. The CDR3 has 14 residues.

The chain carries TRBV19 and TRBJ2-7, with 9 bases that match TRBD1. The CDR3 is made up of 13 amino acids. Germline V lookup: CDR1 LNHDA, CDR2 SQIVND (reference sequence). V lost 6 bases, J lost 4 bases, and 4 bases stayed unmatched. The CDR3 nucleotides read TGTGCCAGTAGCTCGGGGACAGGGTACGAGCAGTACTTC. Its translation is CASSSGTGYEQYF.

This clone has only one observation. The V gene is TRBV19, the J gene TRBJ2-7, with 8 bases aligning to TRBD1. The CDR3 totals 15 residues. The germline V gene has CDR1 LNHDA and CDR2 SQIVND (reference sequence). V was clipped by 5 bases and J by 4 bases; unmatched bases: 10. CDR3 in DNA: TGTGCCAGTAGTCCCTACAGGGGGGACGGGTACGAGCAGTACTTC. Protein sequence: CASSPYRGDGYEQYF.

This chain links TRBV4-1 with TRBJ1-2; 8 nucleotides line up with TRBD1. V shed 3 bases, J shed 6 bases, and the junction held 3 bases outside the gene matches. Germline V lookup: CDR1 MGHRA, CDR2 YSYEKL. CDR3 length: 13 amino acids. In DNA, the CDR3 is TGCGCCAGCAGCCAGCAGGGGGCGGATGGCTACACCTTC. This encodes CASSQQGADGYTF.

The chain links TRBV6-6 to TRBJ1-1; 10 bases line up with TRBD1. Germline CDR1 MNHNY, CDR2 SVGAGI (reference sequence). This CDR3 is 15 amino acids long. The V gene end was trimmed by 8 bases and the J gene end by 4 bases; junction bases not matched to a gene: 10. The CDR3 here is CASGRTGGPTTEAFF. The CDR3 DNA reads TGTGCCAGCGGTAGGACAGGGGGTCCGACCACTGAAGCTTTCTTT.

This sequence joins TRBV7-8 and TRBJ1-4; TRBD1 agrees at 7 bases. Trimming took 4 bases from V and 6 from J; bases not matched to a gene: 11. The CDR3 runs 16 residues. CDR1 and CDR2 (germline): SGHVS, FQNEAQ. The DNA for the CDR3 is TGTGCCAGCAGCTCCCGACAGGGCGAACTGTATGAAAAACTGTTTTTT. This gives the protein CASSSRQGELYEKLFF. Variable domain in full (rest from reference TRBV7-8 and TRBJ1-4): GAGVSQSPRYKVAKRGQDVALRCDPISGHVSLFWYQQALGQGPEFLTYFQNEAQLDKSGLPSDRFFAERPEGSVSTLKIQRTQQEDSAVYLCASSSRQGELYEKLFFGSGTQLSVL.

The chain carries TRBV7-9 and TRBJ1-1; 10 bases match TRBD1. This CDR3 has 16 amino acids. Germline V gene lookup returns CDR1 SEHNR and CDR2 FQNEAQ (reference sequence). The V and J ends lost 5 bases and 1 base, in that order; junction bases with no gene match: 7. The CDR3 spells CASSLRTGGGNTEAFF. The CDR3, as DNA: TGTGCCAGCAGCCTCCGGACAGGGGGGGGGAACACTGAAGCTTTCTTT.

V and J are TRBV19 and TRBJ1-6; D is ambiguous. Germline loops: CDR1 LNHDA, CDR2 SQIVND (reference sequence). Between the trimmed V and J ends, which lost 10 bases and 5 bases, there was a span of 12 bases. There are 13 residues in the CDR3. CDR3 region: CATSEVNNSPLHF. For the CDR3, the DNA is TGTGCCACCTCCGAGGTAAATAATTCACCCCTCCACTTT. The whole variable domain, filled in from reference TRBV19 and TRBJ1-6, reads DGGITQSPKYLFRKEGQNVTLSCEQNLNHDAMYWYRQDPGQGLRLIYYSQIVNDFQKGDIAEGYSVSREKKESFPLTVTSAQKNPTAFYLCATSEVNNSPLHFGNGTRLTVT.

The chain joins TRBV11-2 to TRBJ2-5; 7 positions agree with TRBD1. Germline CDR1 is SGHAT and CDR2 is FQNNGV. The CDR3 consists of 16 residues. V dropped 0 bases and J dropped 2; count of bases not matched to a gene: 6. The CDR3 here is CASSLEWGQSQETQYF. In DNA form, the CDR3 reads TGTGCCAGCAGCTTAGAATGGGGACAGTCACAAGAGACCCAGTACTTC. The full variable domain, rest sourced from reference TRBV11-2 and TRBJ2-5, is EAGVAQSPRYKIIEKRQSVAFWCNPISGHATLYWYQQILGQGPKLLIQFQNNGVVDDSQLPKDRFSAERLKGVDSTLKIQPAKLEDSAVYLCASSLEWGQSQETQYFGPGTRLLVL.

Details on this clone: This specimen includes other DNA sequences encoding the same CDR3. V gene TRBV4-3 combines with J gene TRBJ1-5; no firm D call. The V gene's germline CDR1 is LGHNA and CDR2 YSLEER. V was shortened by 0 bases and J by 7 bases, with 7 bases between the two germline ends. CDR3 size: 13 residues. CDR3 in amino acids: CASSQDLGQPQHF. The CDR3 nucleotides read TGCGCCAGCAGCCAAGATCTGGGCCAGCCCCAGCATTTT.

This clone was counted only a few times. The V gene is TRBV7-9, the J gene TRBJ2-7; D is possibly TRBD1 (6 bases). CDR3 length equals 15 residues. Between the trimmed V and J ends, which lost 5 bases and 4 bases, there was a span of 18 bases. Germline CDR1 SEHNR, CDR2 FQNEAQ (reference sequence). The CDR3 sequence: CASSGRRQVNYEQYF. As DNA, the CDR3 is TGTGCCAGCAGCGGCCGGAGACAGGTCAATTACGAGCAGTACTTC.

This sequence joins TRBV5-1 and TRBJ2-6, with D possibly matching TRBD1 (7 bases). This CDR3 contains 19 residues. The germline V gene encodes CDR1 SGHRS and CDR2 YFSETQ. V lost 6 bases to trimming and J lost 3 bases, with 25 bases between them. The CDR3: CASTPQGGPLLNGANVLTF. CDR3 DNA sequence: TGCGCCAGCACCCCCCAGGGGGGACCTTTATTAAATGGGGCCAACGTCCTGACTTTC.

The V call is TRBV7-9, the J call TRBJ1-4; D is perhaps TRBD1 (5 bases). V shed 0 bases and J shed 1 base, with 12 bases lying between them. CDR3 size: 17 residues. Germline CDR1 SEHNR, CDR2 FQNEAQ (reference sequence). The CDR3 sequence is CASSLAGGAETNEKLFF. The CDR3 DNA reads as TGTGCCAGCAGCTTAGCGGGCGGGGCAGAAACTAATGAAAAACTGTTTTTT.

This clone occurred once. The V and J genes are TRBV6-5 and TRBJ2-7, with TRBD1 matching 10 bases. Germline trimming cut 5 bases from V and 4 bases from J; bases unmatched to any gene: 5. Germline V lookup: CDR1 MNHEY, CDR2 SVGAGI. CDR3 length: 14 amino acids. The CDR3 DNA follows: TGTGCCAGCAGTCTCCGGGACAGGGGTTACGAGCAGTACTTC. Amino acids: CASSLRDRGYEQYF.

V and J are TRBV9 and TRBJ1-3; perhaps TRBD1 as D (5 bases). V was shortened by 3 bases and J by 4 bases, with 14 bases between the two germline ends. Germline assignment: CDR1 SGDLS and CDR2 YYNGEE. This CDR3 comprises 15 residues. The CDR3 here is CASSGGRTAGNTIYF. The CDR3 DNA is TGTGCCAGCAGCGGGGGGAGGACGGCCGGAAACACCATATATTTT.

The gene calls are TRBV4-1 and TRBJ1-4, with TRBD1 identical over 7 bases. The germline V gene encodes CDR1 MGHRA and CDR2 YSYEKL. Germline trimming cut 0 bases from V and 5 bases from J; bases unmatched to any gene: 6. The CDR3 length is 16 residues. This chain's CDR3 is CASSQDPTGSNEKLFF. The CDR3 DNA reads TGCGCCAGCAGCCAAGACCCGACAGGGTCCAATGAAAAACTGTTTTTT.

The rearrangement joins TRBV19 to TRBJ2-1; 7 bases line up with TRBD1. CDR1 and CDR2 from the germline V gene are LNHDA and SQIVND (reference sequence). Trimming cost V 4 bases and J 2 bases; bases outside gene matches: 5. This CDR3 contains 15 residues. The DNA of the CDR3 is TGTGCCAGTAGTAAAAACAGGGGAACCTACAATGAGCAGTTCTTC. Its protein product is CASSKNRGTYNEQFF.

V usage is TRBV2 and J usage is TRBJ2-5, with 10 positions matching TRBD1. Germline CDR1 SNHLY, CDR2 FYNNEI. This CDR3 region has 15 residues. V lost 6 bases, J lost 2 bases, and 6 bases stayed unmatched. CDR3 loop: CASRLDRGQQETQYF. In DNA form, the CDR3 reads TGTGCCAGCAGACTAGACAGGGGGCAGCAAGAGACCCAGTACTTC.

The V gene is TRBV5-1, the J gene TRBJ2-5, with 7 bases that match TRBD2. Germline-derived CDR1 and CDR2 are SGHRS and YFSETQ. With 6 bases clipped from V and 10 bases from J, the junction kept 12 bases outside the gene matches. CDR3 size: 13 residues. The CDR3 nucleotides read TGCGCCAGCAACCTTGGGAGCGGGGACGACCAGTACTTC. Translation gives CASNLGSGDDQYF.

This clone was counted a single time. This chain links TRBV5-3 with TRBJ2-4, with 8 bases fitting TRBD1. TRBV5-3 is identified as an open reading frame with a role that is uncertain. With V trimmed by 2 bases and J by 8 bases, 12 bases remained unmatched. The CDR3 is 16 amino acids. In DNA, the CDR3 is TGTGCCAGAAGCTTAGGGCGGACAGGGAAAATGGACATTCAGTACTTC. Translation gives CARSLGRTGKMDIQYF.

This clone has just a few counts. The CDR3: CASSLLGTGGETQYF. The CDR3 DNA is TGTGCCAGCAGCCTACTCGGGACAGGGGGAGAGACCCAGTACTTC. The chain recombines TRBV16 with TRBJ2-5; 11 bases agree with TRBD1. V lost 4 bases to trimming and J lost 4 bases; unmatched junction nucleotides: 5. This CDR3 region has 15 residues. The germline V gene has CDR1 KGHSY and CDR2 FQNENV.

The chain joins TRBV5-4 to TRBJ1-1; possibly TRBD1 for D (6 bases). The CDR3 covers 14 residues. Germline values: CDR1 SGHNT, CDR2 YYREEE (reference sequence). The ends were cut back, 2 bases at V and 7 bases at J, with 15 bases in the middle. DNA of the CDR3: TGTGCCAGCAGCTTCGTTAACAGGGTCAATGAAGCTTTCTTT. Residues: CASSFVNRVNEAFF.

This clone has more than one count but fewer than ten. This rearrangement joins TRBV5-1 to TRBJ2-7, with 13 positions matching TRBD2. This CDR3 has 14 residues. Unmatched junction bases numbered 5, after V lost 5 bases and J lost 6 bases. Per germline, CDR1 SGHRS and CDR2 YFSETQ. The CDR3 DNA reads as TGCGCCAGCAGAACTAGCGGGGGGGCGACCGAGCAGTACTTC. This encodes CASRTSGGATEQYF.

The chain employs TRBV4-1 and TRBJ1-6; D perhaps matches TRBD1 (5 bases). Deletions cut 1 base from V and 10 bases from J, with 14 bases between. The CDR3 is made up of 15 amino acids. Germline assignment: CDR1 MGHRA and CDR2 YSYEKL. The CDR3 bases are TGCGCCAGCAGCCAAGGGGGGGACGGGCACTCACCCCTCCACTTT. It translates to CASSQGGDGHSPLHF.

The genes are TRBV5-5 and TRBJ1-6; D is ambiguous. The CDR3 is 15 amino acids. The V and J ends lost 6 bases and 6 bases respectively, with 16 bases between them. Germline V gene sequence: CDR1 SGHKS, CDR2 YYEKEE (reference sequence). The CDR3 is CASTLPSSGNSPLHF. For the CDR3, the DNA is TGTGCCAGCACCCTGCCGAGTTCGGGTAATTCACCCCTCCACTTT.

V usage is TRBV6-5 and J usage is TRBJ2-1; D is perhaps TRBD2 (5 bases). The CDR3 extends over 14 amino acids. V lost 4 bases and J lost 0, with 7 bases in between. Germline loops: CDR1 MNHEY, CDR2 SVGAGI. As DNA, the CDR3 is TGTGCCAGCAGTTCGGGGAGCTCCTACAATGAGCAGTTCTTC. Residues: CASSSGSSYNEQFF.

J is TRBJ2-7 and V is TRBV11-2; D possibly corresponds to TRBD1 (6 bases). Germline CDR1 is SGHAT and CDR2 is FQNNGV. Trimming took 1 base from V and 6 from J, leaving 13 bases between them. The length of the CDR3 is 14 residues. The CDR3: CASSLGQGTAEQYF. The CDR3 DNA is TGTGCCAGCAGCTTAGGGCAGGGGACGGCCGAGCAGTACTTC.

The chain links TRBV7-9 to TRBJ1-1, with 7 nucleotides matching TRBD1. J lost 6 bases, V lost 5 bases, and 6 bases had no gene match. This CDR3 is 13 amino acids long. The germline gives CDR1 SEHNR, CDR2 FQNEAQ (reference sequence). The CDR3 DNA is TGTGCCAGCAGCCCCCAGGGGGTCGCTGAAGCTTTCTTT. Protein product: CASSPQGVAEAFF.

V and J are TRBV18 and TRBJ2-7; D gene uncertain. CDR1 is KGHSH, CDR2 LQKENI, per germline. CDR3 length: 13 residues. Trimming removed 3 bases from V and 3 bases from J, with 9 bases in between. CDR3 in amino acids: CASSPAQNYEQYF. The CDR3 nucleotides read TGTGCCAGCTCACCGGCACAGAACTACGAGCAGTACTTC.

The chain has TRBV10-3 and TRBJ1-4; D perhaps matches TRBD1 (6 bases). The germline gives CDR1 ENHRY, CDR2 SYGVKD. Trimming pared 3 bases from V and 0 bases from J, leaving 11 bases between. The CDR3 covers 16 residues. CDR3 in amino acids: CAISDQGIPTNEKLFF. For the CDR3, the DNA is TGTGCCATCAGTGACCAGGGGATCCCAACTAATGAAAAACTGTTTTTT.